This TCR beta chain stems from a study of blood T cell repertoires in COVID-19. Overall study: Samples taken during acute and convalescent COVID-19 were collected in the United States, Italy and Spain. From T cells, B-cell-depleted T cells, or PBMCs came the material, which was cDNA or gDNA.

This clone was observed a few times. This CDR3 has 14 amino acids. The junction had 4 bases not matched to a gene; V was cut back by 5 bases and J by 1 base. CDR1 is SGHTA, CDR2 FQGNSA, per germline. Authors' data handling: The assay estimated nucleated cells by amplifying reference gene primers. TCRdb's table, derived via immunoSEQ multiplex PCR, lists solely in-frame clones and lacks some. That table gives V, J and clone size, and the DNA gave D and trimming. The sample lists some 110,000 clones; about 80% were seen once. The chain links TRBV7-2 to TRBJ2-7; 8 nucleotides line up with TRBD1. The source is a man between 65 and 85 years old with acute or convalescent COVID-19. What was sequenced was peripheral blood. Here the CDR3 reads CASSDRQGSYEQYF. The CDR3 DNA follows: TGTGCCAGCAGCGATAGACAGGGGTCCTACGAGCAGTACTTC.